This is a list of T cell receptor beta chains from one sample in a study of shared clonotypes between healthy human individuals. The repertoire was sequenced with immunoSEQ multiplex PCR; TCRdb's copy has only in-frame clones and lacks some. Here the sample spans around 120,000 clones, about 67% being singletons. The source material was memory CD8+ T cells sorted from blood. Receptors originate from a woman between 25 and 40 years old in good health. CDR3s include the opening cysteine and the closing phenylalanine or tryptophan. The order of the fields is J gene, V gene, CDR3 length, clone size, D gene, CDR3 DNA, CDR3 protein. The D gene is left open where the match is weak. Size is stated for part of the rows, as once, few or many counts, or as a class when the clone is expanded.

>TRBJ2-7|TRBV29-1|15|.|TRBD2
TGCAGCGTTGAAGATGGTGGACTAGCTTCCTACGAGCAGTACTTC
CSVEDGGLASYEQYF
>TRBJ2-3|TRBV5-1|15|once|.
TGCGCCAGCAGCTTGGCCGTATGGGCCACAGATACGCAGTATTTT
CASSLAVWATDTQYF
>TRBJ2-4|TRBV2|15|.|.
TGTGCCAGCACGGACCCTAGGGCAGCCAAAAACATTCAGTACTTC
CASTDPRAAKNIQYF
>TRBJ2-4|TRBV28|13|.|.
TGTGCCAGCAGTTTACAGGACAAAAACATTCAGTACTTC
CASSLQDKNIQYF
>TRBJ1-2|TRBV5-4|13|many|.
TGTGCCAGCAGCTTGGACAGGGACCGGGACTACACCTTC
CASSLDRDRDYTF
>TRBJ1-1|TRBV5-1|15|.|.
TGCGCCAGCAGCTTCTTCAGGGGCGCGGGCACTGAAGCTTTCTTT
CASSFFRGAGTEAFF
>TRBJ2-7|TRBV5-1|15|.|.
TGCGCCAGCAGGAATTTGGGGGGCACCCCCTACGAGCAGTACTTC
CASRNLGGTPYEQYF
>TRBJ1-5|TRBV6-5|13|.|.
TGTGCCAGCAGTATACATAGCAATCAGCCCCAGCATTTT
CASSIHSNQPQHF
>TRBJ2-7|TRBV4-2|14|.|.
TGTGCCAGCAGTTACCTACAGGGTGCCTACGAGCAGTACTTC
CASSYLQGAYEQYF
>TRBJ2-2|TRBV7-3|14|.|TRBD2
TGTGCCAGCAGTGATAGCGGGAGAGCCGGGGAGCTGTTTTTT
CASSDSGRAGELFF
>TRBJ2-3|TRBV6-5|11|many|.
TGTGCCAGCAGTTACGGAGATACGCAGTATTTT
CASSYGDTQYF
>TRBJ2-7|TRBV7-9|14|.|.
TGTGCCAGCAGCCAAGGGACTGGGTACTACGAGCAGTACTTC
CASSQGTGYYEQYF
>TRBJ2-3|TRBV5-6|16|.|.
TGTGCCAGCAGCGGATTTGGGGACGGAGGGGCAGATACGCAGTATTTT
CASSGFGDGGADTQYF
>TRBJ2-1|TRBV7-8|14|.|.
TGTGCCAGCAGCCGAATTCCGGGGGCCGGGGAGCAGTTCTTC
CASSRIPGAGEQFF
>TRBJ2-1|TRBV28|13|.|.
TGTGCCAGCAGCCTTGACAGTTACAATGAGCAGTTCTTC
CASSLDSYNEQFF
>TRBJ2-1|TRBV29-1|13|.|.
TGCAGCGTCGCCTACGAGAGTGGCAATGAGCAGTTCTTC
CSVAYESGNEQFF
>TRBJ1-2|TRBV5-4|11|.|.
TGTGCCGACGGTACCTTTCCGGGCTACACCTTC
CADGTFPGYTF
>TRBJ2-5|TRBV4-1|16|few|.
TGCGCCAGCAGCCAACAGGGCGGGCCCTCCGAGGAGACCCAGTACTTC
CASSQQGGPSEETQYF
>TRBJ2-7|TRBV5-6|19|.|TRBD1
TGTGCCAGCAGCTTAACGCCGGGACAGGGGGCGAACGGCTACTACGAGCAGTACTTC
CASSLTPGQGANGYYEQYF
>TRBJ1-1|TRBV2|14|once|.
TGTGCCATCCCCCTCCTCGACAGGAACACTGAAGCTTTCTTT
CAIPLLDRNTEAFF
>TRBJ1-1|TRBV6-1|18|.|TRBD1
TGTGCCAGCAGTGAAGGATGGGGCAGGGGGCGGATGAACACTGAAGCTTTCTTT
CASSEGWGRGRMNTEAFF
>TRBJ2-1|TRBV29-1|15|few|TRBD2
TGCAGCGTTGCAGAGGGGACTAGCGGATACAATGAGCAGTTCTTC
CSVAEGTSGYNEQFF
>TRBJ2-7|TRBV19|14|.|TRBD2
TGTGCCAGTAGTGTTCGACTAGCGGGAGACGAGCAGTACTTC
CASSVRLAGDEQYF
>TRBJ1-5|TRBV5-6|14|.|.
TGTGCCAGCAGCTTCTGGCAGGGAGGTCAGCCCCAGCATTTT
CASSFWQGGQPQHF
>TRBJ2-1|TRBV7-9|16|many|TRBD2
TGTGCCAGCAGCCCAAGGGGCGGGAGCTCCTACAATGAGCAGTTCTTC
CASSPRGGSSYNEQFF
>TRBJ2-7|TRBV5-5|15|.|.
TGTGCCAGCAGCCTACTAGCCTCAGGATTCTACGAGCAGTACTTC
CASSLLASGFYEQYF
>TRBJ2-7|TRBV20-1|11|.|.
TGCAGTGCAAAGGAGGTTTACGAGCAGTACTTC
CSAKEVYEQYF
>TRBJ2-1|TRBV7-2|15|few|.
TGTGCCAGCAGCTTGATCCGAGAGGGATGCAATGAGCAGTTCTTC
CASSLIREGCNEQFF
>TRBJ2-2|TRBV6-5|16|.|.
TGTGCCAGCAGTTACGGGGTAGCGGCTAACACCGGGGAGCTGTTTTTT
CASSYGVAANTGELFF
>TRBJ1-1|TRBV7-9|15|.|.
TGTGCCAGCAGCTCCTACGGAAGGCTAGGGACTGAAGCTTTCTTT
CASSSYGRLGTEAFF
>TRBJ2-7|TRBV5-4|13|.|.
TGTGCCAGCAGCCGGACATATGGCCACGAGCAGTACTTC
CASSRTYGHEQYF
>TRBJ1-5|TRBV27|14|.|.
TGTGCCAGCAGTTTATTAGGCGGAAATCAGCCCCAGCATTTT
CASSLLGGNQPQHF
>TRBJ1-5|TRBV6-1|13|many|.
TGTGCCAGCAGTGAAGCAGGAGGTCAGCCCCAGCATTTT
CASSEAGGQPQHF
>TRBJ2-7|TRBV29-1|14|many|.
TGCAGCGTGGCCGAGCGCGCCGACTTATACGAGCAGTACTTC
CSVAERADLYEQYF
>TRBJ2-3|TRBV6-1|17|.|.
TGTGCCAGCAGTGAATCTTATGGGGGACCGCTCACAGATACGCAGTATTTT
CASSESYGGPLTDTQYF
>TRBJ2-7|TRBV6-5|15|.|.
TGTGCCAGCAGTTACTCGAGGAGGGCTTCCTACGAGCAGTACTTC
CASSYSRRASYEQYF
>TRBJ2-1|TRBV27|17|.|TRBD2
TGTGCCAGCAGTCCCGTTAGCGGGAGGGCCGGTTACAATGAGCAGTTCTTC
CASSPVSGRAGYNEQFF
>TRBJ1-1|TRBV5-4|13|.|.
TGTGCCAGCAGCTTGTTTCAAAACACTGAAGCTTTCTTT
CASSLFQNTEAFF
>TRBJ2-7|TRBV28|13|.|TRBD1
TGTGCCAGCAGTACGGGACAGGGAAAGGAGCAGTACTTC
CASSTGQGKEQYF
>TRBJ2-4|TRBV4-2|16|.|TRBD2
TGTGCCAGCAGCCAAGATTGGGCTAGCGGAGAAAACATTCAGTACTTC
CASSQDWASGENIQYF
>TRBJ2-7|TRBV6-1|14|.|.
TGTGCCAGCATGGGAAGCCCCCACTACTACGAGCAGTACTTC
CASMGSPHYYEQYF
>TRBJ2-7|TRBV28|14|.|.
TGTGCCAGCAGGCCAAGGACGGACTCCTACGAGCAGTACTTC
CASRPRTDSYEQYF
>TRBJ2-6|TRBV11-2|17|.|.
TGTGCCAGCAGCTTAGACTCACCGTTCTCTGGGGCCAACGTCCTGACTTTC
CASSLDSPFSGANVLTF
>TRBJ2-2|TRBV4-1|15|few|.
TGCGCCAGCAGCCAGTATAGCGGTAACACCGGGGAGCTGTTTTTT
CASSQYSGNTGELFF
>TRBJ2-7|TRBV10-3|13|.|.
TGTGCCATGCGGACTGACGGAGAGTACGAGCAGTACTTC
CAMRTDGEYEQYF
>TRBJ2-4|TRBV28|17|.|.
TGTGCCAGCAGTTTACCCCTGCAGTATCTAGCCAAAAACATTCAGTACTTC
CASSLPLQYLAKNIQYF
>TRBJ2-7|TRBV25-1|16|few|TRBD2
TGTGCCAGCAGTGACCAACTAGCGGGAGGGGCCGGCGAGCAGTACTTC
CASSDQLAGGAGEQYF
>TRBJ2-2|TRBV2|19|.|.
TGTGCCAGCTGCCGGGACTTGGGGACCATATTAACGAACACCGGGGAGCTGTTTTTT
CASCRDLGTILTNTGELFF